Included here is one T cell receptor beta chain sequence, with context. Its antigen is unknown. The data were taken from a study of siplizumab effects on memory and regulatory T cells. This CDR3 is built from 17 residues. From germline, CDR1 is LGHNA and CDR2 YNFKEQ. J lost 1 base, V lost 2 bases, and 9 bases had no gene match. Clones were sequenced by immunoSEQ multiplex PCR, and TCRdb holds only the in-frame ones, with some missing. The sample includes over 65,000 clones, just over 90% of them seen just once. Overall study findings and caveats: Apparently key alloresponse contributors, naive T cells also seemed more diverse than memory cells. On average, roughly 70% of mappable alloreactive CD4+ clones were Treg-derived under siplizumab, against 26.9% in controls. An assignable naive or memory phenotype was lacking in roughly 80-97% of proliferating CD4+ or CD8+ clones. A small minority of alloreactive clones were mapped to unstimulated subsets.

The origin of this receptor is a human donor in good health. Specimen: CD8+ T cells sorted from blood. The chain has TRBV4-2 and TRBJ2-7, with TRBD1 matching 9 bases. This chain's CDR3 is CASSQSEGQGSSYEQYF. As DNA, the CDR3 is TGTGCCAGCAGCCAATCAGAAGGACAGGGGTCTTCCTACGAGCAGTACTTC.